Given below is one T cell receptor (beta chain) in context. Its antigen is not identified. Every patient experienced relapse after autologous stem cell transplantation, and brentuximab vedotin exposure varied. This sample stems from a study of PD-1 blockade in classical Hodgkin lymphoma. As for the study in general: Patients in the cohort were put on intravenous nivolumab, 3 mg/kg every 2 weeks.

General study points: Those starting nivolumab under 1 year post-ASCT were excluded. Patients newly diagnosed and complete responders had comparable baseline diversity. Nothing has yet pinned down what causes the repertoire differences, possibly disease activity or prior therapy.

Only in-frame clones appear in the TCRdb table, and some are missing; sequencing was by immunoSEQ multiplex PCR. The sample lists tens of thousands of clones, more than 75% seen once, with roughly 10% in the top ten. V was trimmed by 4 bases and J by 5 bases, leaving 16 bases between them. The CDR3 has 14 amino acids. Germline V gene data show CDR1 as SQVTM and CDR2 as ANQGSEA. V and J are TRBV29-1 and TRBJ2-3; D unclear. The receptor's source is a human donor with classical Hodgkin lymphoma. Sequencing was performed on peripheral blood mononuclear cells (PBMCs), taken before the second cycle of nivolumab. The CDR3 is CSVGANHQGDTQYF. CDR3 DNA: TGCAGCGTTGGAGCAAACCACCAAGGAGATACGCAGTATTTT.